This T cell receptor (beta chain) came from a study of cytomegalovirus exposure and HLA in healthy donors (dated 2017 in TCRdb). About the full investigation: In an earlier analysis of some 550 of the donors, under 300 Gb of sequence data and 117 million unique TCR beta sequences from 180 million or so T cells were reported. An early release that covered more than 550 HLA-typed donors contained approximately 300 gigabases of sequencing data and roughly 84 million unique TCR sequences. Of the 300 to 450 genotyped donors, about 80% fell in the genetic ancestry cluster associated with self-reported Caucasian donors. The aim of the study was to test whether cataloging public T cell receptors could identify signatures of past pathogen exposure. The T cell repertoires of some 700 subjects were profiled by immunosequencing and related to cytomegalovirus serostatus. Along with the 666-subject first cohort, a separate validation cohort of 120 different subjects was used. The study combined high-throughput TCR immunosequencing, statistical association of individual TCRs with disease status, and machine learning to predict cytomegalovirus infection status. In a later analysis, previously published TCR beta repertoires from 670 or so donors were re-analyzed and high-resolution HLA genotyping was added so that TCR occurrence patterns could be studied. Rather than drawing on any new phenotypic data, the later analysis identified candidate immune exposures from TCR beta sequences and the way those sequences occurred across donors. An earlier analysis of about 600 of the donors used high-throughput TCR beta sequencing to judge whether each TCR beta V gene segment behaved as functional or pseudogenic. Donor age, sex, ethnicity and CMV serostatus were compiled alongside the repertoire data. A later genetic analysis took genome-wide SNP genotypes for about 55% of the 666 donors and used that subset as a discovery cohort. All discovery cohort repertoires had been generated using a single sequencing platform. Class I and class II HLA loci were covered by the typing at four-digit resolution. Typing coverage varied by locus: roughly 629-640 donors for A, B, C, DRB1 and DQB1; approximately 500 for DQA1; approximately 570 for DPA1; roughly 450 for DPB1. About five DR-DQ haplotypes were handled as single units for association and clustering because linkage in the cohort was strong. Among some 400 genotyped donors of the cohort, an average of approximately 200,000 unique TCR beta nucleotide sequences was sequenced per donor, of which roughly 18% were non-productive. The paper as a whole reports these results and caveats: Most TCR sequences were seen in very few donors, while some public TCRs were found in many individuals. Three of the identified cytomegalovirus-associated TCR beta chains were confirmed in vitro to be specific for cytomegalovirus antigens. Correlated functional status among segregating V segments might reflect linkage disequilibrium, but an unknown experimental factor could not be ruled out. Compared with the roughly 600-donor mean, donors in an Asian-associated ancestry cluster had fewer N-insertions in productive TCRs, according to a later genetic analysis. In a later analysis, some 18,000 TCR beta sequences were associated with specific HLA alleles at a false discovery rate of 0.05. Because some donors lacked HLA typing at each locus, the association tests relied only on the typed subset. In a later analysis, TCR association rates were found to vary across HLA loci, with the most associated TCRs seen for DRB1 alleles and the fewest for HLA-C alleles. In an earlier analysis of under 600 of the donors, most TCR beta V segments were observed in productive rearrangements about 87% or about 30% of the time, broadly matching IMGT annotations. For the cohort, immune exposure information was limited to CMV serostatus. A further reported finding was that TCR beta sequences accurately predicted the HLA-A and HLA-B alleles for most subjects in the first cohort. According to a later analysis, most CMV-associated TCR beta chains appeared to be HLA-restricted, and the HLA associations seemed to be driven largely by CMV exposure. The authors suggested that the approach could potentially be extended to other disease states and immunological phenotypes. Because the 87-base-pair reads could not distinguish some IMGT-functional V segments, including TRBV6-2 and TRBV6-3, those segments were excluded. The classifier was reported to diagnose cytomegalovirus status with high specificity and sensitivity in both the original cohort and the validation cohort. A cluster of highly shared sequence variants was judged likely to be a technical artifact of the sequencing pipeline. Because counts were too low, seventeen rarely observed V segments, including chromosome 9 orphons, were left out of the earlier analysis of approximately 500 of the donors. When HLA alleles, especially DR and DQ, strongly co-occurred, attributing TCR associations to individual alleles was difficult. A total of roughly 160 TCR beta chains were listed by the study as associated with cytomegalovirus. Presence/absence analyses assumed roughly uniform sequencing depth across donors, an assumption that may not hold. V-gene and J-gene trimming of TCR beta chains was associated with a missense DCLRE1C variant in a later genetic analysis, and the association was replicated in an independent cohort. In a later analysis, several top co-occurrence clusters were reported to appear linked to parvovirus B19, influenza, CMV and Epstein-Barr virus. In a later analysis, HLA-associated TCR beta chains were found to be more clonally expanded and to have lower generation probabilities than equally common non-associated chains. This cohort had only TCR beta chains sequenced, and the lack of alpha or paired-chain data limited which features could be detected.

For this chain, trimming is 5 bases at the V end and 0 bases at the J end, and the number of junction bases without a gene match is 10. The germline V gene gives CDR1 as MGHRA and CDR2 as YSYEKL. From the cysteine up to the phenylalanine, the CDR3 has a length of 17 residues. Only the CDR3 part of the read is kept: 51 bases, read in frame from the first base. The cohort consisted of hundreds of healthy bone marrow donors. Cohort members were all nominally healthy when sampled, although unrecorded immune exposures were likely present. The donor was CMV seropositive and belonged to the group of some 290 seropositive cohort members. A peripheral blood sample was provided by each donor, and peripheral blood mononuclear cells were used for TCR beta sequencing. Genomic DNA was extracted from the blood cell samples with the Qiagen DNeasy Blood Extraction Kit. Libraries were built with the immunoSEQ multiplex PCR assay. The multiplex PCR relied on a mix of 60 forward primers for TCR Vbeta segments and 13 reverse primers for TCR Jbeta segments. Amplification of the CDR3 region of rearranged TCR beta genes was performed with a multiplex PCR assay on genomic DNA. On the Illumina HiSeq System, the amplified TCR beta libraries were sequenced as 87-base-pair reads. The paper's processing steps were these. Across the roughly 640 repertoires, a later analysis counted around 80 million unique TCR beta chains, about 10 million of which were shared by at least two donors. To remove PCR and sequencing errors, raw reads were error-corrected and collapsed into unique sequences using a nearest-neighbor algorithm that merged closely related sequences. To assign V, D and J gene segments, CDR3 sequences were aligned to IMGT reference sequences. For a sequence to be retained, a match of at least six nucleotides was required to both a V gene segment and a J gene segment. A rearrangement counted as productive if the CDR3 had no stop codons and remained in frame with V and J, and every other rearrangement counted as non-productive. Following IMGT convention, CDR3 was defined as the stretch from the second conserved V-encoded cysteine up to the conserved J-encoded phenylalanine. In an earlier analysis of more than 550 of the donors, sequences lacking an unambiguous match to a single V gene segment were excluded. In an earlier analysis of approximately 590 of the donors, V segments were called functional above 56.7% productive rearrangements and were called segregating when the between-donor standard deviation exceeded 5%. A statistical classification framework was developed to diagnose cytomegalovirus status using the catalog of TCR beta chain sequences. In a later analysis, TCR nucleotide sequences were compared against IMGT/GENE-DB human TR gene sequences so that V and J genes could be assigned. In a later analysis, CDR3 sequences and most-parsimonious VDJ recombination scenarios were assigned using the TCRdist pipeline. A later analysis defined each TCR beta chain by its CDR3 amino acid sequence plus V-gene family, and excluded reads lacking a unique V-gene family. A later analysis removed 592 highly shared, low-generation-probability nucleotide sequences to deal with suspected cross-contamination and a sequencing artifact. In a later analysis, a clonal expansion index was calculated for each public chain from normalized within-repertoire ranks of inferred template counts. In a later analysis, generation probabilities were computed using a VDJ recombination model fitted to out-of-frame rearrangements, and the results were checked against IGoR. In a later analysis, TCR-TCR, TCR-HLA and TCR-CMV co-occurrence was scored with hypergeometric tests, and a repertoire-size bias correction was applied to TCR pairs. A later analysis estimated false discovery rates by permuting HLA or CMV assignments 20 times. In a later analysis, co-occurring TCRs were grouped using DBSCAN, with TCRdist sequence similarity added in when clustering inside HLA-allele-positive subsets. Repertoires with fewer than 30,000 or more than 120,000 public chains, plus five repertoires with anomalous nucleotide sharing, were excluded from co-occurrence clustering. The table comes from immuneACCESS by way of TCRdb, which keeps in-frame sequences with V and J called. Part of the clones is missing from these tables; in studies checked, under half for an unresolved V gene and the rest for unknown reasons. V and J calls and clone size follow that table, whereas D and trimming were derived from the DNA. This sample has 180,000 or so clones in its table, and around three quarters of those were observed once. The top ten hold 2% to 3% of the sample.

This clone was seen only once. Its specific antigen is unknown. No much larger clonotype is one base removed from it; base qualities were not supplied. The sample comprised PBMCs. The TCR sequence derives from a woman aged 25 to 45 in good health and CMV-seropositive. The chain joins TRBV4-1 to TRBJ2-3, with 8 middle bases fitting TRBD2. CDR3 reads: CASSYGLARSSTDTQYF. The nucleotide sequence reads as follows: TGCGCCAGCAGCTACGGACTAGCTCGAAGTAGCACAGATACGCAGTATTTT.